This T cell receptor beta chain is drawn from a study of T cells in Graves' hyperthyroidism and ophthalmopathy. Findings of the study overall: Most thyroid clonotypes expanded above 0.001 appeared in blood too. Ophthalmopathy was told apart from stable hyperthyroidism by a 13 V-J model.

What was amplified from RNA transcripts were TCR beta CDR3 regions. RT-PCR in the first round (using the HTBI primer set) targeted the TCR CDR3. In TCRdb, the multiplex PCR reads were re-called with MiXCR into one record per CDR3 protein. The sample includes about 640,000 distinct CDR3 sequences, around 20% of them seen just once. The CDR3 extends over 15 amino acids. J was trimmed by 2 bases and V by 5 bases; bases with no gene match: 8. Germline V gene sequence: CDR1 SGHRS, CDR2 YFSETQ. In the case of this clonotype: Its antigen is unidentified.

The rearrangement joins TRBV5-1 to TRBJ1-2; 8 bases fit TRBD1. This sequence was found in a man between 25 and 39 years old with Graves' ophthalmopathy. Source material: blood. CDR3 loop: CASRAGQVNNYGYTF. CDR3 DNA: TGCGCCAGCAGGGCGGGACAGGTGAACAACTATGGCTACACCTTC.